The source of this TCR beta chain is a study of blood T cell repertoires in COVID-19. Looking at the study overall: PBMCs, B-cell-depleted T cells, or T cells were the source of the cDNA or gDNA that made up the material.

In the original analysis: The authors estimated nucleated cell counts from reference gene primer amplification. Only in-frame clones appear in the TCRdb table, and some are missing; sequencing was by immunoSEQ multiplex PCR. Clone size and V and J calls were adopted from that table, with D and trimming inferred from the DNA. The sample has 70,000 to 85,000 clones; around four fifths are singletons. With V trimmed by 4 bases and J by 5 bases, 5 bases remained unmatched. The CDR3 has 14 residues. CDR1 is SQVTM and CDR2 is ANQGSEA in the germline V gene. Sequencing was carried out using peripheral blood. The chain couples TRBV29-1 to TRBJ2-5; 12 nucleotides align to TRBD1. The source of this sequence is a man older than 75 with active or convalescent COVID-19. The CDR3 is CSVAGQGALETQYF. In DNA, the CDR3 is TGCAGCGTTGCGGGACAGGGGGCCTTGGAGACCCAGTACTTC.